This TCR beta chain was recorded in a study of CD8+CD57+ T cells in acquired aplastic anemia. For CDR3 and TCR beta VDJ profiling, genomic DNA was the template used. A single record per CDR3 protein comes from TCRdb applying MiXCR to the reads. This sample has 400,000 to 600,000 distinct CDR3 sequences, with under 40% found just once. Germline assignment: CDR1 LNHDA and CDR2 SQIVND (reference sequence). This CDR3 comprises 12 residues. V lost 3 bases and J 9 bases, leaving 11 bases between the germline ends. There are many counts of this clonotype. The sequenced patients had an expansion of CD8+CD57+ cells seen by flow cytometry.

The V gene is TRBV19, the J gene TRBJ1-1, with D possibly matching TRBD1 (5 bases). The sample comprised sorted CD4+, CD8+, or CD8+CD57+ T cells (not recorded which) from PBMCs. The sequence was obtained from a human donor with aplastic anemia. The CDR3 nucleotides read TGTGCCAGTAGTATCCCGGCAGGGCAAGCTTTCTTT. Its protein product is CASSIPAGQAFF.